The 31 T cell receptor beta chains given below trace back to one sample, sequenced in a study of response to subunit inactivated influenza vaccine. TCRdb reanalysed the RT-PCR reads using MiXCR and keeps one entry per CDR3 protein. The table shows over 650,000 distinct CDR3 sequences, with under 20% occurring only once. Sequencing used PBMCs from blood, obtained 4 to 6 days after vaccination. The source is a man between 50 and 59 years old who received an inactivated influenza vaccine.

The chain is built from TRBV20-1 and TRBJ1-2; D might be TRBD1 (5 bases). Trimming left V 3 bases short and J 5 bases short, with 16 bases between. The CDR3 sequence is 14 residues long. Per germline, CDR1 DFQATT and CDR2 SNEGSKA (reference sequence). The CDR3 loop reads CSASPGTSGYGYTF. The DNA of the CDR3 is TGCAGTGCTAGCCCCGGGACTTCAGGGTATGGCTACACCTTC.

This clonotype was seen more than once but under ten times. The chain employs TRBV28 and TRBJ2-7; 10 positions agree with TRBD2. The V segment lost 5 bases and the J segment 4 bases; nucleotides outside the gene matches: 8. Germline loops: CDR1 MDHEN, CDR2 SYDVKM. There are 15 residues in the CDR3. CDR3 bases: TGTGCCAGCAGTGTAAGCGGGGGGGCCTATTACGAGCAGTACTTC. Translating it yields CASSVSGGAYYEQYF.

This clonotype has a count of ten or more. V gene TRBV7-2 combines with J gene TRBJ2-4; the match to TRBD1 covers 9 bases. V was pared by 5 bases and J by 7 bases, with 3 bases of the junction left unmatched. The CDR3 sequence is 13 residues long. The germline CDR1 and CDR2 sequences are SGHTA and FQGNSA. DNA of the CDR3: TGTGCCAGCAGCACGGGACAGGGTAACATTCAGTACTTC. Its protein is CASSTGQGNIQYF. Together with reference TRBV7-2 and TRBJ2-4, the CDR3 gives the full variable domain: GAGVSQSPSNKVTEKGKDVELRCDPISGHTALYWYRQSLGQGLEFLIYFQGNSAPDKSGLPSDRFSAERTGGSVSTLTIQRTQQEDSAVYLCASSTGQGNIQYFGAGTRLSVL.

This clonotype was detected only a few times. The DNA for the CDR3 is TGCGCCAGCAGCTTGGCGTCTATGGGATTTAGCACAGATACGCAGTATTTT. Translation: CASSLASMGFSTDTQYF. This chain uses TRBV5-1 with TRBJ2-3; D ambiguous. The CDR3 spans 17 residues. Germline CDR1 reads SGHRS; CDR2 reads YFSETQ. V was shortened by 0 bases and J by 0 bases, with 14 bases between the two germline ends.

The V and J genes are TRBV7-2 and TRBJ2-3; possibly TRBD2 for D (6 bases). Trimming took off 4 bases at V and 1 base at J, with 9 bases between the two ends. The germline gives CDR1 SGHTA, CDR2 FQGNSA. CDR3 size: 14 residues. CDR3 protein: CASSSDYRTDTQYF. The CDR3 nucleotides read TGTGCCAGCAGCTCGGACTATCGCACAGATACGCAGTATTTT.

This clonotype was recorded at least ten times. V gene TRBV4-3 combines with J gene TRBJ1-2; 8 nucleotides line up with TRBD1. Germline V lookup: CDR1 LGHNA, CDR2 YSLEER. This CDR3 is 15 amino acids long. V trimming: 0 bases; J trimming: 3 bases; junction bases outside the gene matches: 3. This CDR3 reads CASSQEDRGHYGYTF. The DNA of the CDR3 is TGCGCCAGCAGCCAAGAAGACAGGGGACACTATGGCTACACCTTC.

The CDR3 loop reads CASSYSTGVYGYTF. DNA of the CDR3: TGTGCCAGCAGTTACTCGACAGGGGTCTATGGCTACACCTTC. The chain joins TRBV6-5 to TRBJ1-2; 8 bases agree with TRBD1. This CDR3 comprises 14 residues. The V gene's germline CDR1 is MNHEY and CDR2 SVGAGI. V trimming: 0 bases; J trimming: 4 bases; junction bases outside the gene matches: 1.

This chain links TRBV7-2 with TRBJ2-1; D possibly corresponds to TRBD2 (6 bases). This CDR3 has 15 residues. The germline gives CDR1 SGHTA, CDR2 FQGNSA. Trimming removed 5 bases at V and 4 bases at J, with 15 bases between. This chain's CDR3 is CASSLGGLGYNEQFF. The CDR3 DNA is TGTGCCAGCAGCCTCGGGGGTCTTGGTTACAATGAGCAGTTCTTC.

The genes are TRBV20-1 and TRBJ2-1, with D unclear. The germline CDR1 and CDR2 sequences are DFQATT and SNEGSKA (reference sequence). Deletions cut 5 bases from V and 1 base from J, with 9 bases between. The CDR3 extends over 13 amino acids. The CDR3 sequence: CSARTDSYNEQFF. Here the CDR3 DNA reads TGCAGTGCTCGAACGGATTCCTACAATGAGCAGTTCTTC.

The chain joins TRBV20-1 to TRBJ2-7, with 10 bases that match TRBD2. V shed 6 bases, J shed 5 bases, and the junction held 4 bases outside the gene matches. The germline V gene encodes CDR1 DFQATT and CDR2 SNEGSKA (reference sequence). The CDR3 sequence is 12 residues long. For the CDR3, the DNA is TGCAGTGCCTTAGCGGGGGGAAACGAGCAGTACTTC. Translated, it gives CSALAGGNEQYF.

V is TRBV7-2 and J is TRBJ2-3; TRBD2 aligns across 10 bases. The V and J ends lost 2 bases and 4 bases, in that order; junction bases with no gene match: 3. The germline V gene has CDR1 SGHTA and CDR2 FQGNSA. The CDR3 spans 15 residues. As DNA, the CDR3 is TGTGCCAGCAGCTTAATAGCGGGGGGTGCAGATACGCAGTATTTT. This codes for CASSLIAGGADTQYF.

This clonotype was seen only a few times. V is TRBV29-1 and J is TRBJ2-4; TRBD2 is a possible D gene (5 bases). The CDR3 contains 17 residues. Trimming removed 3 bases at V and 0 bases at J, with 18 bases between. Looked up from germline, CDR1 is SQVTM and CDR2 is ANQGSEA. The CDR3 is CSVDPPGAELAKNIQYF. The CDR3 DNA is TGCAGCGTTGACCCACCCGGAGCGGAGCTAGCCAAAAACATTCAGTACTTC.

This clonotype came up a few times. This sequence joins TRBV7-6 and TRBJ1-1; no clear D. This CDR3 has 17 amino acids. CDR1 SGHVS and CDR2 FNYEAQ come from the germline V gene. Trimming removed 0 bases at V and 2 bases at J, with 16 bases between. CDR3 nucleotides: TGTGCCAGCAGCTTAGCCCCCCCACAGTCCTTAAACACTGAAGCTTTCTTT. Its translation is CASSLAPPQSLNTEAFF.

The V call is TRBV7-2, the J call TRBJ2-7; tentatively, D is TRBD2 (6 bases). V lost 1 base to trimming and J lost 4 bases, with 17 bases between them. The CDR3 length is 16 residues. Per germline, CDR1 SGHTA and CDR2 FQGNSA. The CDR3 DNA sequence: TGTGCCAGCAGCTTAGGAGCGGGCAGAAGCCCATACGAGCAGTACTTC. This gives the protein CASSLGAGRSPYEQYF.

V usage is TRBV5-5 and J usage is TRBJ2-3, with 7 bases lining up with TRBD1. V lost 2 bases to trimming and J lost 4 bases; unmatched junction nucleotides: 7. The CDR3 length is 15 residues. Germline CDR1 and CDR2: SGHKS and YYEKEE (reference sequence). DNA for the CDR3: TGTGCCAGCAGCTTCCTAACAGGGGTCCCAGATACGCAGTATTTT. Its protein is CASSFLTGVPDTQYF.

The gene calls are TRBV6-2 or TRBV6-3 and TRBJ1-2; TRBD1 matches 7 bases. V was clipped by 6 bases and J by 3 bases; unmatched bases: 1. The germline V gene encodes CDR1 MNHEY and CDR2 SVGEGT. The CDR3 consists of 12 residues. CDR3 region: CASSTGDYGYTF. The CDR3 nucleotides read TGTGCCAGCAGCACAGGGGACTATGGCTACACCTTC.

The chain has TRBV6-5 and TRBJ1-3, with D uncertain. CDR1 and CDR2 (germline): MNHEY, SVGAGI. The CDR3 contains 15 residues. Trimming removed 0 bases from V and 2 bases from J, with 8 bases in between. The CDR3 spells CASSYSKGPGNTIYF. CDR3 bases: TGTGCCAGCAGTTACTCTAAAGGTCCTGGAAACACCATATATTTT.

The chain is built from TRBV12-3 or TRBV12-4 and TRBJ1-1, with D uncertain. The CDR3 extends over 12 amino acids. V shed 3 bases and J shed 8 bases, with 10 bases lying between them. The chain's CDR3 is CASSFGGYEAFF. The CDR3, as DNA: TGTGCCAGCAGTTTCGGTGGCTACGAAGCTTTCTTT.

This clonotype was picked up a small number of times. The chain couples TRBV14 to TRBJ2-5, with 7 bases identical to TRBD2. This CDR3 is built from 18 residues. V trimming: 0 bases; J trimming: 2 bases; junction bases outside the gene matches: 12. Per the germline V gene, CDR1 is SGHDN and CDR2 is FVKESK. DNA of the CDR3: TGTGCCAGCAGCCAAGATTTTCCGGGGGGTCTTAAACAAGAGACCCAGTACTTC. As protein: CASSQDFPGGLKQETQYF.

The CDR3 here is CASSLALTNEQFF. Here the CDR3 DNA reads TGTGCCAGCAGCTTAGCCCTAACCAATGAGCAGTTCTTC. This chain joins TRBV7-9 and TRBJ2-1; no definite D call. The CDR3 consists of 13 residues. Germline V gives CDR1 SEHNR, CDR2 FQNEAQ (reference sequence). V lost 0 bases and J lost 6, with 6 bases in between.

This clonotype came up a few times. This rearrangement joins TRBV12-3 or TRBV12-4 to TRBJ2-1; TRBD2 is a possible D gene (5 bases). V was cut by 8 bases and J by 7 bases, with 12 bases left in between. The CDR3 extends over 12 amino acids. This CDR3 reads CASEGSKNEQFF. The CDR3 DNA reads as TGTGCCAGCGAGGGTAGTAAGAATGAGCAGTTCTTC.

The chain recombines TRBV6-5 with TRBJ2-3; the D is unclear. The CDR3 sequence is 12 residues long. V was shortened by 4 bases and J by 7 bases, with 9 bases between the two germline ends. Germline V gene lookup returns CDR1 MNHEY and CDR2 SVGAGI. The CDR3 spells CASSSVDHTQYF. The CDR3 DNA sequence: TGTGCCAGCAGTTCCGTGGACCATACGCAGTATTTT.

This clonotype was counted between two and nine times. This chain links TRBV12-3 or TRBV12-4 with TRBJ1-1; no clear D. The CDR3 is 14 amino acids. V was shortened by 5 bases and J by 1 base, with 11 bases between the two germline ends. This CDR3 is CASSADTRNTEAFF. DNA of the CDR3: TGTGCCAGCAGTGCTGACACCCGGAACACTGAAGCTTTCTTT.

J is TRBJ2-1 and V is TRBV5-1, with 10 nucleotides matching TRBD1. The V gene's germline CDR1 is SGHRS and CDR2 YFSETQ. This CDR3 is 17 amino acids long. V shed 4 bases, J shed 2 bases, and the junction held 9 bases outside the gene matches. The CDR3 DNA sequence: TGCGCCAGCAGCCGGACAGGGGGGCAAAGGCCCTACAATGAGCAGTTCTTC. Protein sequence: CASSRTGGQRPYNEQFF.

This clonotype was found a few times. This chain connects TRBV15 to TRBJ2-7, with 9 positions matching TRBD2. Germline V CDR1 and CDR2: LNHNV, YYDKDF (reference sequence). The CDR3 is made up of 15 amino acids. V trimming: 8 bases; J trimming: 5 bases; junction bases outside the gene matches: 13. The CDR3 DNA reads as TGTGCCACCTCGAGACTAGCGGTCGCCGGCCACGAGCAGTACTTC. The encoded protein is CATSRLAVAGHEQYF. Drawing the rest from reference TRBV15 and TRBJ2-7, the complete variable domain is DAMVIQNPRYQVTQFGKPVTLSCSQTLNHNVMYWYQQKSSQAPKLLFHYYDKDFNNEADTPDNFQSRRPNTSFCFLDIRSPGLGDTAMYLCATSRLAVAGHEQYFGPGTRLTVT.

The J gene is TRBJ2-7, the V gene TRBV4-1; D possibly corresponds to TRBD2 (6 bases). The CDR3 extends over 15 amino acids. CDR1 is MGHRA and CDR2 is YSYEKL in the germline V gene. Trimming stripped 3 bases from V and 2 bases from J, with 14 bases between. The CDR3 here is CASSHGTGTAYEQYF. Written as DNA, the CDR3 is TGCGCCAGCAGCCATGGAACCGGGACTGCCTACGAGCAGTACTTC.

The J gene is TRBJ2-7, the V gene TRBV7-6, with D perhaps assigned TRBD1 or TRBD2 (5 bases each). The CDR3 runs to 16 residues. In germline, CDR1 is SGHVS, CDR2 FNYEAQ. The V end lost 1 base, the J end lost 7 bases, and 20 bases lay between the germline ends. This CDR3 reads CASSLGLARGTNEQYF. The CDR3 coding sequence is TGTGCCAGCAGCTTAGGGTTGGCGAGGGGAACCAATGAGCAGTACTTC.

This clonotype was detected only a few times. The chain combines TRBV20-1 with TRBJ2-3; possible D gene TRBD1, 6 bases. The germline gives CDR1 DFQATT, CDR2 SNEGSKA (reference sequence). The CDR3 is made up of 17 amino acids. The ends were cut back, 0 bases at V and 1 base at J, with 17 bases in the middle. The CDR3 DNA follows: TGCAGTGCTAGAGACGTGGACAGATCACGGGGCACAGATACGCAGTATTTT. It codes for CSARDVDRSRGTDTQYF.

This clonotype was counted ten times or more. The chain joins TRBV20-1 to TRBJ2-7; TRBD1 matches at 10 bases. Germline loops: CDR1 DFQATT, CDR2 SNEGSKA (reference sequence). With 5 bases clipped from V and 2 bases from J, the junction kept 9 bases outside the gene matches. The CDR3 consists of 15 residues. This CDR3 reads CSAPRTGGGPYEQYF. For the CDR3, the DNA is TGCAGTGCTCCTCGGACAGGGGGAGGGCCCTACGAGCAGTACTTC.

The V and J genes are TRBV6-5 and TRBJ2-3; no clear D gene. Germline V lookup: CDR1 MNHEY, CDR2 SVGAGI. With 0 bases removed from V and 1 base from J, the gap between germline ends came to 8 bases. This CDR3 has 15 residues. This chain's CDR3 is CASSYSYGRTDTQYF. The CDR3 DNA sequence: TGTGCCAGCAGTTACTCGTACGGACGCACAGATACGCAGTATTTT.

The gene calls are TRBV29-1 and TRBJ2-7; 9 bases align to TRBD2. From germline, CDR1 is SQVTM and CDR2 ANQGSEA. V dropped 2 bases and J dropped 2; count of bases not matched to a gene: 7. The CDR3 sequence is 15 residues long. CDR3 bases: TGCAGCGTTGAATCGGTCCTAGCGGGGACCTACGAGCAGTACTTC. As protein: CSVESVLAGTYEQYF.